The source of this T cell receptor beta chain is a study of blood T cell repertoires in COVID-19. Overall study: Sample material is recorded as cDNA or gDNA derived from T cells, B-cell-depleted T cells, or PBMCs.

CDR3 size: 15 residues. Germline trimming cut 10 bases from V and 6 bases from J; bases unmatched to any gene: 12. Germline V gives CDR1 LNHDA, CDR2 SQIVND (reference sequence). TCRdb's table, derived via immunoSEQ multiplex PCR, lists solely in-frame clones and lacks some. This repertoire shows approximately 210,000 clones, 84% found once; its top ten account for about 8%. The chain is built from TRBV19 and TRBJ1-6; 7 bases align to TRBD1. Sequenced input: peripheral blood. This receptor was identified in a woman in her forties or fifties with active or convalescent COVID-19. The CDR3 loop is CATARGGRTNSPLHF. The CDR3 DNA follows: TGTGCCACCGCGAGAGGGGGCAGAACTAATTCACCCCTCCACTTT.